This T cell receptor beta chain derives from a study of T cell clonotyping in hematopoietic cell transplantation. Study-wide points: Cells were unsorted, so CD4 and CD8 contributions were not separated. At the given depth, recipient repertoires were over 97% de novo clonotypes. Higher Inverse Simpson Index values in graft donor and pretransplant recipient predicted broader posttransplant TCR diversity. After transplant, recipient diversity fell while pathologically expanded clonotypes grew through day 180.

About this clone itself: The antigen remains undetermined.

This CDR3 is built from 12 residues. Per the germline V gene, CDR1 is MNHEY and CDR2 is SVGAGI. V gave up 5 bases and J gave up 9 bases, with 13 bases separating them. Libraries were prepared by immunoSEQ multiplex PCR; TCRdb keeps only in-frame clonotypes and omits some of them. The sample consists of about 41,000 clones, approximately 95% of them appearing once. The chain links TRBV6-5 to TRBJ1-1, with TRBD1 as a possible D gene (5 bases). The sample consisted of peripheral blood mononuclear cells. The source of this sequence is a man aged 25-45 years in good health. Some clones in this sample may be carry-over from other donors' samples. The CDR3 loop is CASSPVGGQAFF. The CDR3 nucleotides read TGTGCCAGCAGTCCGGTTGGGGGACAAGCTTTCTTT.